Below are 27 T cell receptor beta chains sequenced from a single sample in a study of CD8 T cells in ankylosing spondylitis. General study points: Seemingly characteristic of ankylosing spondylitis blood was a TCR beta motif consisting of about 8 highly homologous variants.

TCRdb redid the calling of the 5' RACE reads with MiXCR, one entry per CDR3 protein. The data show about 840,000 distinct CDR3 sequences, 12% seen once. Their antigens remain unidentified. The sample was blood, either unsorted or a sorted T cell fraction (not recorded which). All receptors derive from a male donor with ankylosing spondylitis.

This clonotype was seen only a few times. V and J are TRBV7-9 and TRBJ2-1; D possibly corresponds to TRBD2 (6 bases). CDR1 is SEHNR, CDR2 FQNEAQ, per germline (reference sequence). The CDR3 extends over 12 amino acids. The germline V and J ends were trimmed by 5 bases and 14 bases, with 16 bases remaining between them. CDR3 loop: CASSVTSFGEFF. As DNA, the CDR3 is TGTGCCAGCAGCGTGACTAGTTTTGGGGAGTTCTTC.

V is TRBV4-1 and J is TRBJ2-7; D ambiguous. CDR1 and CDR2 from the germline V gene are MGHRA and YSYEKL. The length of the CDR3 is 16 residues. Trimming took off 1 base at V and 2 bases at J, with 15 bases between the two ends. CDR3 sequence reads: CASSQVVAQSPYEQYF. The CDR3 DNA reads as TGCGCCAGCAGCCAAGTAGTGGCACAGAGCCCCTACGAGCAGTACTTC.

The chain couples TRBV18 to TRBJ2-1; D gene ambiguous. There are 14 residues in the CDR3. CDR1 and CDR2 from the germline V gene are KGHSH and LQKENI. The V end was cut by 3 bases, the J end by 8 bases, with 14 bases between. The DNA of the CDR3 is TGTGCCAGCTCACCGGTTCAAGGGCTCGATGAGCAGTTCTTC. This gives the protein CASSPVQGLDEQFF.

This clonotype turned up a few times. The V call is TRBV5-1, the J call TRBJ1-4, with a tentative D call TRBD1 (5 bases). CDR3 length equals 14 residues. V was clipped by 0 bases and J by 7 bases, with 10 bases between them. Germline-derived CDR1 and CDR2 are SGHRS and YFSETQ. The chain's CDR3 is CASSLALRGEKLFF. The CDR3, as DNA: TGCGCCAGCAGCTTGGCGCTAAGGGGTGAAAAACTGTTTTTT.

This chain links TRBV6-2 or TRBV6-3 with TRBJ1-2; 7 positions match TRBD1. The CDR3 contains 11 residues. The J segment lost 8 bases and the V segment lost 7 bases, leaving 4 bases of the junction unmatched. CDR1 and CDR2 from the germline V gene are MNHEY and SVGEGT. CDR3 nucleotide sequence: TGTGCCAGCAACAGGGGCTACGGCTACACCTTC. Protein: CASNRGYGYTF.

J is TRBJ1-1 and V is TRBV5-1; no clear D gene. The germline V gene encodes CDR1 SGHRS and CDR2 YFSETQ. Trimming cost V 4 bases and J 0 bases, with 7 bases left between them. This CDR3 is built from 13 residues. The CDR3 here is CASSAIMNTEAFF. The CDR3 nucleotides read TGCGCCAGCAGCGCGATTATGAACACTGAAGCTTTCTTT.

The rearrangement uses TRBV20-1 and TRBJ2-2, with D unresolved. The CDR3 has 15 residues. Trimming cost V 4 bases and J 0 bases, with 12 bases left between them. CDR1 is DFQATT and CDR2 is SNEGSKA in the germline V gene (reference sequence). CDR3 nucleotides: TGCAGTGCTATCAATTACAGAGCGAACACCGGGGAGCTGTTTTTT. Protein: CSAINYRANTGELFF.

The chain recombines TRBV20-1 with TRBJ1-6; D is unclear. This CDR3 comprises 14 residues. V lost 2 bases and J 7 bases, leaving 12 bases between the germline ends. In germline, CDR1 is DFQATT, CDR2 SNEGSKA (reference sequence). The CDR3 region has the DNA TGCAGTGCTAGACACGGAGGACCAAATTCACCCCTCCACTTT. This encodes CSARHGGPNSPLHF.

This clonotype was detected many times. The rearrangement uses TRBV7-9 and TRBJ2-1, with D possibly TRBD2 on 5 matching bases. The V gene's germline CDR1 is SEHNR and CDR2 FQNEAQ (reference sequence). The CDR3 length is 12 residues. Trimming cost V 6 bases and J 10 bases, with 13 bases left between them. The CDR3 here is CASSFRRSEQFF. For the CDR3, the DNA is TGTGCCAGCAGTTTCCGGAGGAGCGAGCAGTTCTTC.

J is TRBJ2-3 and V is TRBV2; D gene uncertain. The CDR3 length is 15 residues. The ends were cut back, 3 bases at V and 0 bases at J, with 10 bases in the middle. Germline assignment: CDR1 SNHLY and CDR2 FYNNEI. CDR3 sequence: CASSDGGASTDTQYF. The CDR3 DNA reads TGTGCCAGCAGTGATGGCGGTGCGAGCACAGATACGCAGTATTTT.

This clonotype was counted many times. The chain employs TRBV12-3 or TRBV12-4 and TRBJ1-2; D ambiguous. CDR3 length: 13 residues. V was clipped by 6 bases and J by 6 bases, with 14 bases between them. Here the CDR3 DNA reads TGTGCCAGCAGCCAAAAGGGCGTCAATGGCTACACCTTC. This codes for CASSQKGVNGYTF.

This clonotype was counted only a few times. This chain links TRBV7-2 with TRBJ2-5; D possibly matches TRBD1 or TRBD2 (5 bases each). The CDR3 loop spans 14 amino acids. Trimming removed 3 bases at V and 4 bases at J, with 12 bases between. Germline loops: CDR1 SGHTA, CDR2 FQGNSA. The CDR3 loop is CASSFRDPLETQYF. In DNA, the CDR3 is TGTGCCAGCAGCTTCCGGGACCCCCTAGAGACCCAGTACTTC.

The rearrangement joins TRBV7-8 to TRBJ1-1, with D perhaps TRBD1 (5 bases). Germline CDR1 is SGHVS and CDR2 is FQNEAQ. The CDR3 runs 13 residues. Trimming took off 1 base at V and 10 bases at J, with 13 bases between the two ends. CDR3 sequence reads: CASSLEGDSGAFF. In DNA, the CDR3 is TGTGCCAGCAGCTTAGAAGGGGATAGTGGAGCTTTCTTT.

This clonotype turned up a few times. The chain is built from TRBV7-8 and TRBJ2-7; 12 bases are a match to TRBD2. This CDR3 spans 17 amino acids. Per the germline V gene, CDR1 is SGHVS and CDR2 is FQNEAQ. Trimming took 3 bases from V and 6 from J; bases not matched to a gene: 12. The CDR3 loop reads CASSFAPGLAGIFEQYF. The DNA for the CDR3 is TGTGCCAGCAGCTTTGCTCCCGGACTAGCGGGAATTTTCGAGCAGTACTTC.

The rearrangement uses TRBV2 and TRBJ2-3; 7 bases match TRBD1. From germline, CDR1 is SNHLY and CDR2 FYNNEI. This CDR3 is 15 amino acids long. The V segment lost 2 bases and the J segment 0 bases; nucleotides outside the gene matches: 2. Here the CDR3 DNA reads TGTGCCAGCAGTGAAAGGACAGGTAGCACAGATACGCAGTATTTT. Its protein is CASSERTGSTDTQYF.

The chain joins TRBV10-3 to TRBJ1-2; the D is unclear. Germline CDR1 and CDR2: ENHRY and SYGVKD. Trimming cost V 4 bases and J 4 bases, with 10 bases left between them. The CDR3 has 13 amino acids. This chain's CDR3 is CAISGIGPYGYTF. CDR3 nucleotide sequence: TGTGCCATCAGTGGTATAGGGCCCTATGGCTACACCTTC.

The chain joins TRBV6-2 or TRBV6-3 to TRBJ1-1; D gene unclear. The germline V gene has CDR1 MNHEY and CDR2 SVGEGT. Between the trimmed V and J ends, which lost 2 bases and 2 bases, there was a span of 6 bases. There are 13 residues in the CDR3. CDR3 amino acids: CASSYAVNTEAFF. The CDR3 region has the DNA TGTGCCAGCAGTTACGCCGTAAACACTGAAGCTTTCTTT.

This clonotype was seen a handful of times. The V and J genes are TRBV7-2 and TRBJ2-5, with unresolved D. Germline CDR1 and CDR2: SGHTA and FQGNSA. Trimming removed 1 base from V and 3 bases from J, with 6 bases in between. There are 13 residues in the CDR3. The CDR3 coding sequence is TGTGCCAGCAGCTTAGAGGTAGAAGAGACCCAGTACTTC. Translating gives CASSLEVEETQYF. Filled out from reference TRBV7-2 and TRBJ2-5, the complete variable domain reads GAGVSQSPSNKVTEKGKDVELRCDPISGHTALYWYRQSLGQGLEFLIYFQGNSAPDKSGLPSDRFSAERTGGSVSTLTIQRTQQEDSAVYLCASSLEVEETQYFGPGTRLLVL.

This clonotype came up a few times. The J gene is TRBJ2-1, the V gene TRBV4-2, with TRBD2 identical over 7 bases. Germline loops: CDR1 LGHNA, CDR2 YNFKEQ. The CDR3 spans 17 residues. Trimming removed 6 bases from V and 2 bases from J; junction bases left unmatched: 13. CDR3 sequence (DNA): TGTGCCAGCAGTTCTGCCCGAGGCGGGAGAACCTACAATGAGCAGTTCTTC. Translated, it gives CASSSARGGRTYNEQFF.

This clonotype was recorded a few times. This sequence joins TRBV20-1 and TRBJ2-1; D uncertain. V was shortened by 3 bases and J by 10 bases, with 13 bases between the two germline ends. The CDR3 totals 12 residues. The germline gives CDR1 DFQATT, CDR2 SNEGSKA (reference sequence). The CDR3 nucleotides are TGCAGTGCTAGCCGGGCCACCCTGGAGCAGTTCTTC. Its translation: CSASRATLEQFF.

This chain uses TRBV5-1 with TRBJ2-1, with TRBD2 matching 13 bases. Germline trimming cut 0 bases from V and 6 bases from J; bases unmatched to any gene: 3. The CDR3 runs to 16 residues. Germline V lookup: CDR1 SGHRS, CDR2 YFSETQ. Written as DNA, the CDR3 is TGCGCCAGCAGCTTGGCTTGGACTAGCGGGAGCAATGAGCAGTTCTTC. It encodes CASSLAWTSGSNEQFF.

The CDR3 loop is CSARSGTSRGFF. The DNA of the CDR3 is TGCAGTGCTAGGTCCGGGACTAGTAGAGGGTTCTTC. This chain joins TRBV20-1 and TRBJ2-1; TRBD2 matches 8 bases. This CDR3 region has 12 residues. J was trimmed by 15 bases and V by 3 bases; bases with no gene match: 10. Per the germline V gene, CDR1 is DFQATT and CDR2 is SNEGSKA (reference sequence).

V usage is TRBV6-4 and J usage is TRBJ2-2; D remains unclear. V was trimmed by 7 bases and J by 1 base, leaving 13 bases between them. The CDR3 runs 15 residues. Germline-derived CDR1 and CDR2 are MRHNA and SNTAGT. CDR3 nucleotide sequence: TGTGCCAGCAACCCTCAGCCAGGGAACACCGGGGAGCTGTTTTTT. Translated, it gives CASNPQPGNTGELFF.

This clonotype was observed a handful of times. The rearrangement uses TRBV10-3 and TRBJ2-5; D is undetermined. Germline V gene lookup returns CDR1 ENHRY and CDR2 SYGVKD. CDR3 length equals 12 residues. The V end was cut by 4 bases, the J end by 5 bases, with 8 bases between. CDR3 in amino acids: CAISGFSETQYF. CDR3 DNA: TGTGCCATCAGTGGGTTTAGTGAGACCCAGTACTTC.

The rearrangement uses TRBV6-2 or TRBV6-3 and TRBJ1-1; D is unresolved. The germline V gene encodes CDR1 MNHEY and CDR2 SVGEGT. The CDR3 spans 13 residues. Trimming stripped 0 bases from V and 2 bases from J, with 4 bases between. In DNA form, the CDR3 reads TGTGCCAGCAGTTACTCGACTAACACTGAAGCTTTCTTT. Encoded protein: CASSYSTNTEAFF.

This clonotype was detected ten times or more. The chain employs TRBV7-6 and TRBJ1-1; D not resolved. There are 14 residues in the CDR3. Germline values: CDR1 SGHVS, CDR2 FNYEAQ. V was trimmed by 2 bases and J by 4 bases, leaving 11 bases between them. CDR3 loop: CASSLNPRSTEAFF. In nucleotides, the CDR3 is TGTGCCAGCAGCTTAAACCCAAGGAGCACTGAAGCTTTCTTT. The whole variable domain, remainder taken from reference TRBV7-6 and TRBJ1-1, is GAGVSQSPRYKVTKRGQDVALRCDPISGHVSLYWYRQALGQGPEFLTYFNYEAQQDKSGLPNDRFSAERPEGSISTLTIQRTEQRDSAMYRCASSLNPRSTEAFFGQGTRLTVV.

At least ten counts were recorded for this clonotype. The chain carries TRBV12-3 or TRBV12-4 and TRBJ1-1; D gene unclear. The CDR3 spans 13 residues. Deletions cut 5 bases from V and 2 bases from J, with 9 bases between. For the CDR3, the DNA is TGTGCCAGCAGTCGGACGGACAACACTGAAGCTTTCTTT. Its translation: CASSRTDNTEAFF.